This T cell receptor (beta chain) was sequenced during a study of cytomegalovirus exposure and HLA in healthy donors. Findings of the study overall: In a later analysis, compared with equally common non-associated chains, HLA-associated beta chains were more expanded. In terms of immune exposure information, only CMV serostatus was available. The study recorded 164 TCR beta chains that were cytomegalovirus-associated.

Notes on this clone: Its antigen is not known.

CDR1 LNHNV and CDR2 YYDKDF come from the germline V gene (reference sequence). Trimming cost V 4 bases and J 6 bases; bases outside gene matches: 1. This CDR3 comprises 14 residues. Both 60 Vbeta primers and 13 Jbeta primers went into the PCR. Sequencing used immunoSEQ multiplex PCR; TCRdb keeps in-frame clones, though not all of them. The repertoire has tens of thousands of clones, more than 80% of them found once; the top ten carry approximately 1.9%. Sample: PBMCs. The receptor was isolated from a woman in her 30s in good health and CMV-seronegative. V is TRBV15 and J is TRBJ2-2; 11 nucleotides agree with TRBD2. The CDR3 DNA reads as TGTGCCACCAGCAAGGGACTAGCGGCCGGGGAGCTGTTTTTT. This encodes CATSKGLAAGELFF.